The clone carrying this T cell receptor beta chain was counted many times. Its target is not known. These data are taken from a study of T cell repertoires in cytomegalovirus infection. Study-level information: Used in the study were CMV epitopes, some recently identified and HLA-C-restricted, others well-studied and HLA-B-restricted. CMV infection together with matching HLA type was indicated by public TCR beta signatures. General study results and limits: It was HLA-C-restricted CMV-specific TCR beta clonotypes that dominated the response ex vivo.

TCRdb itself ran the reads through MiXCR, one entry per CDR3 protein. The sample lists roughly 860,000 distinct CDR3 sequences, approximately 30% seen once, with roughly 12% in the top ten. V dropped 4 bases and J dropped 3 bases, with 19 bases sitting between them. CDR1 is SGHRS, CDR2 YFSETQ, per germline. There are 16 residues in the CDR3. This chain uses TRBV5-1 with TRBJ2-5, with D maybe TRBD1 (6 bases). The TCR sequence derives from a human donor in good health (CMV status not recorded). Some clones in this sample may be carry-over from other donors' samples. This material consisted of cultured CD8+ T cells from PBMCs, taken from culture after CMV antigen stimulation. CDR3 nucleotide sequence: TGCGCCAGCAGCGAAGGACAGACGGGCGCAAAAGAGACCCAGTACTTC. Translated: CASSEGQTGAKETQYF.